This record looks at one TCR beta chain sequence and its context. The antigen this receptor binds is unknown. No clone much larger than this one lies a single base away; base qualities are absent. This sample was taken from a study of CD8 T cell repertoires and HIV-1 epitope variants (dated by TCRdb to about 2020). Regarding the complete study: Twenty-five peptides representing autologous and known Gag and Nef epitope variants were each used to stimulate T cells in separate culture wells. The control conditions were a CMV, EBV and flu peptide pool, the Ebola AY9 epitope as a negative control, and a well with no peptide. Tested epitopes included three Gag epitope families and Nef HW9 and YT9. T cells were enriched using the EasySep Human T Cell Enrichment Kit and were co-cultured with equal numbers of autologous T cell-negative cells serving as antigen-presenting cells. Cultures were maintained for approximately nine days in IMDM with gentamicin, and half-media changes adding IL-2, IL-7 and IL-15 were performed on days 3 and 7. A 1M T cell aliquot was kept as an uncultured baseline condition, separate from the 83 T cell cultures. A total of more than 75 T cell cultures were run, with each culture condition done in triplicate except for one peptide, which was done in duplicate.

The EasySep Human CD8+ T Cell Enrichment Kit was used on day 10 to isolate CD8+ T cells from every culture. Based on the germline V gene (reference sequence), the CDR1 and CDR2 sequences are LNHDA and SQIVND. V has 3 bases trimmed and J has 7 bases trimmed; junction bases matching no gene number 5. The CDR3 spans 13 residues, from the cysteine through the phenylalanine. Just the 39-base CDR3 DNA is kept, in frame starting at base 1. Overall study results and their limits: The study identified eight to ten antigen-specific TCR beta clonotypes, more than five of which appeared to be cross-reactive for autologous or known escape epitope variants. The assay identified only TCR beta chains and indicated proliferation in response to antigen, without indicating T cell function or cytokine profile. Roughly 5 clonotypes recognized the Nef KF9 family and one clonotype recognized the HW9 family, while no responses were seen to the TAALDMSHF plasma variant.

Sequencing of TCR beta CDR3 regions was done on the immunoSEQ platform at survey depth. The QIAamp DNA micro kit was used to extract genomic DNA from every cultured and uncultured CD8+ T cell population. The study's own analysis went as follows. Samples with under 5,000 productive reads were excluded, and this exclusion removed 5 of the 75 HIV peptide-stimulated cultures. A MANAFEST web app trimmed sequences to CDR3 and removed nonproductive sequences, CDR3s under 5 amino acids, and those not starting C or ending F/W. For a clonotype to count as antigen-specific, the clonotype had to expand relative to the no-peptide control in at least 2 of 3 replicates at FDR 0.01, and only within one epitope family. In addition, a specific clonotype needed a frequency at least fivefold higher than in wells stimulated with peptides from other epitope families. Held by TCRdb, this immuneACCESS table contains in-frame sequences only and omits some clones. Under half of the omission traces to an unresolved V gene where checked; the cause of the rest is unknown. V and J calls plus clone size are reproduced from that table; the DNA served to infer D and trimming. The sample profile shows 2,200 or so clones; approximately 64% of them were found once. The ten most abundant clones make up about 42% of the sample.

The material sequenced was cultured CD8+ T cells derived from PBMCs. This sequence originates from a male donor with HIV. The V and J genes are TRBV19 and TRBJ2-7, with 8 bases in between that match TRBD2. The CDR3 amino acid sequence is: CASSIGGAGEQYF. The DNA sequence follows: TGTGCCAGTAGTATCGGGGGGGCAGGTGAGCAGTACTTC.